Listed below are T cell receptor beta chains from one sample, sequenced in a study of blood T cells in healthy people across ages. One entry per CDR3 protein results from TCRdb running MiXCR on the 5' RACE reads. The sample lists over a million distinct CDR3 sequences; around 45% were seen once. Sequenced sample: blood. These receptor sequences come from a woman aged 60-75 years in good health. Each CDR3 is given with its conserved first and last residue. D genes are given only for firm matches. Clone size is shown for a subset of rows, as once, few, many or a class of expanded clone.

cdr3_length	d_call	v_call	clone_size	j_call	cdr3_nt	cdr3_aa
13	-	TRBV28	few	TRBJ2-5	TGTGCCAGCAGTTTCCCCGGGGAAGAGACCCAGTACTTC	CASSFPGEETQYF
12	-	TRBV7-3	-	TRBJ1-2	TGTGCCAGCAGCGAGGGACCGCGAGGCTACACCTTC	CASSEGPRGYTF
13	-	TRBV28	-	TRBJ2-7	TGTGCCAGCAGTGTCGTGGTTAGCTACGAGCAGTACTTC	CASSVVVSYEQYF
13	-	TRBV28	few	TRBJ2-7	TGTGCCAGCTCGTGGCGTCAAGTCACCGAGCAGTACTTC	CASSWRQVTEQYF
17	-	TRBV5-6	few	TRBJ1-1	TGTGCCAGCAGCTTTTGCCAGGGTCGATTCTTGTGCACTGAAGCTTTCTTT	CASSFCQGRFLCTEAFF
16	TRBD2	TRBV27	-	TRBJ2-1	TGTGCCAGCATCGGCACTAGCGGGAGCTCCTACAATGAGCAGTTCTTC	CASIGTSGSSYNEQFF
16	TRBD2	TRBV20-1	-	TRBJ2-5	TGCAGTGCAACAGAGGGGTCCGGGACTAGGAGAGAGGCCCAGTACTTC	CSATEGSGTRREAQYF
15	-	TRBV6-5	-	TRBJ1-2	TGTGCCAGCAGTTACTCCGCTGCTCCGAACTATGGCTACACCTTC	CASSYSAAPNYGYTF
13	-	TRBV28	-	TRBJ2-7	TGTGCCAGCAGTCCCCTTTCGGCCTACGAGCAGTACTTC	CASSPLSAYEQYF
14	TRBD2	TRBV2	-	TRBJ2-7	TGTGCCAGCAGGAAAACTAGCGTGGACTACGAGCAGTACTTC	CASRKTSVDYEQYF
14	TRBD2	TRBV6-2/TRBV6-3	few	TRBJ2-7	TGTGCCAGCAGTTACGCTAGCGGTCCCTACGAGCAGTACTTC	CASSYASGPYEQYF
15	TRBD2	TRBV13	-	TRBJ2-1	TGTGCCAGCAGCACACTAGCGGGACTCTACAATGAGCAGTTCTTC	CASSTLAGLYNEQFF
16	-	TRBV20-1	few	TRBJ1-2	TGCAGTGCTAGAGATTTGCGGGGAGGGGGGAACTATGGCTACACCTTC	CSARDLRGGGNYGYTF
15	TRBD2	TRBV28	-	TRBJ2-7	TGTGCCGGCAGTTTACGGCGGGAGGCCTCCTACGAGCAGTACTTC	CAGSLRREASYEQYF
15	-	TRBV5-1	once	TRBJ2-7	TGCGCCAGCAGCCTTGTTCCCGGAAAGTACAATGAGCAGTACTTC	CASSLVPGKYNEQYF
13	TRBD2	TRBV20-1	-	TRBJ2-1	TGCAGTGCGCTGACTAGCGGCTACAATGAGCAGTTCTTC	CSALTSGYNEQFF
15	TRBD1	TRBV28	-	TRBJ2-5	TGTGCCAGCAGTTTATCGACAGGGAATCTTGGTGAGCGGTACTTC	CASSLSTGNLGERYF
16	-	TRBV5-1	once	TRBJ2-1	TGCGCCAGCAGCTTGGCCGGAACCTCACATTACAATGAGCAGTTCTTC	CASSLAGTSHYNEQFF
15	-	TRBV19	-	TRBJ2-7	TGTGCCAGTAGTATAGATGCGAGAGGGACCTACGAGCAGTACTTC	CASSIDARGTYEQYF
12	-	TRBV6-6	-	TRBJ1-1	TGTGCCAGCAGTCGCGCGGAGTCTGAAGCTTTCTTT	CASSRAESEAFF
16	-	TRBV6-1	-	TRBJ1-3	TGTGCCAGCAGTGAAGAGGTGCGAGTCTCTGGAAACACCATATATTTT	CASSEEVRVSGNTIYF
11	-	TRBV20-1	few	TRBJ1-1	TGCAGTGCTATACCGGGGACTGAAGCTTTCTTT	CSAIPGTEAFF
18	TRBD2	TRBV10-3	-	TRBJ2-7	TGTGCCATCAGTGACGAGACTAGCGGGAGGTACCTTACCTACGAGCAGTACTTC	CAISDETSGRYLTYEQYF
16	-	TRBV2	-	TRBJ2-7	TGTGCCAGCAGTGAACCCGGACTCCCTTCCTACAATGAGCAGTACTTC	CASSEPGLPSYNEQYF
15	TRBD1	TRBV11-2	-	TRBJ2-7	TGTGCCAGCAGCTCACCCAAGGGGGCCGCCTACGAGCAGTACTTC	CASSSPKGAAYEQYF
16	-	TRBV4-1	-	TRBJ2-5	TGCGCCAGCAGCCAAGTTTTAAGCAGGGGCTTAGAGACCCAGTACTTC	CASSQVLSRGLETQYF
16	TRBD2	TRBV29-1	-	TRBJ2-1	TGCAGCGTTGAAGAATGGACTAGCAAGAATTCCAATGAGCAGTTCTTC	CSVEEWTSKNSNEQFF
15	TRBD1	TRBV5-5	-	TRBJ2-2	TGTGCCAGCACCCTGACAGGGGTTAATACCGGGGAGCTGTTTTTT	CASTLTGVNTGELFF